This T cell receptor (beta chain) was sequenced during a study of technical replicates of blood from a handful of donors. CDR3 length: 16 residues. Germline CDR1 and CDR2: LNHDA and SQIVND (reference sequence). V dropped 3 bases and J dropped 2 bases, with 16 bases sitting between them. The assay was immunoSEQ multiplex PCR, and TCRdb's table has in-frame clones only and misses some. The sample has approximately 74,000 clones, over 70% seen once. The sequencing sample was made of PBMCs. The chain is built from TRBV19 and TRBJ1-2; D is possibly TRBD1 (6 bases). The sequence derives from a human donor in good health. Some clones in this sample may be carry-over from other donors' samples. The CDR3 DNA follows: TGTGCCAGTAGTATGGGTGGCAGGGGCAACAACTATGGCTACACCTTC. The encoded protein is CASSMGGRGNNYGYTF. The entire variable domain, with the rest obtained from reference TRBV19 and TRBJ1-2, is as follows: DGGITQSPKYLFRKEGQNVTLSCEQNLNHDAMYWYRQDPGQGLRLIYYSQIVNDFQKGDIAEGYSVSREKKESFPLTVTSAQKNPTAFYLCASSMGGRGNNYGYTFGSGTRLTVV.